These 20 T cell receptor beta chains were all obtained from the same sample, sequenced in a study of CD8+ T cells in alopecia areata. Treatment: oral pan-JAK inhibitor, 5-10 mg twice daily. Reverse transcription of extracted RNA yielded cDNA, which provided the sequencing template. Sequencing used immunoSEQ multiplex PCR; TCRdb keeps in-frame clones, though not all of them. The sample has some 190,000 clones, roughly 46% seen once. Material: CD8+ T cells sorted from blood, obtained at approximately week 52, from a patient treated with tofacitinib. The receptors stem from a human donor with alopecia areata.

Only a few counts were recorded for this clone. The chain employs TRBV5-1 and TRBJ1-1; no firm D call. In germline, CDR1 is SGHRS, CDR2 YFSETQ. Trimming left V 0 bases short and J 1 base short, with 13 bases between. The CDR3 spans 16 residues. Written as DNA, the CDR3 is TGCGCCAGCAGCTTGGTTGGAGCACCAAGGAACACTGAAGCTTTCTTT. Its protein is CASSLVGAPRNTEAFF.

The chain couples TRBV10-2 to TRBJ2-3; D perhaps matches TRBD2 (5 bases). Germline V lookup: CDR1 WSHSY, CDR2 SAAADI. The V end was cut by 6 bases, the J end by 3 bases, with 16 bases between. The CDR3 has 15 amino acids. This chain's CDR3 is CASSKTTRGTDTQYF. The CDR3 coding sequence is TGCGCCAGCAGCAAGACGACCAGAGGGACAGATACGCAGTATTTT.

This clone has just a few counts. The genes are TRBV7-9 and TRBJ1-1; D not resolved. The CDR3 loop spans 13 amino acids. V gave up 2 bases and J gave up 6 bases, with 10 bases separating them. CDR1 and CDR2 (germline): SEHNR, FQNEAQ (reference sequence). CDR3: CASSLTSLAEAFF. In DNA form, the CDR3 reads TGTGCCAGCAGCTTAACGAGTCTTGCTGAAGCTTTCTTT. The full variable domain, with the rest looked up from reference TRBV7-9 and TRBJ1-1, is DTGVSQNPRHKITKRGQNVTFRCDPISEHNRLYWYRQTLGQGPEFLTYFQNEAQLEKSRLLSDRFSAERPKGSFSTLEIQRTEQGDSAMYLCASSLTSLAEAFFGQGTRLTVV.

This chain uses TRBV4-3 with TRBJ2-7; no reliable D call. This CDR3 spans 13 amino acids. Looked up from germline, CDR1 is LGHNA and CDR2 is YSLEER. V lost 0 bases, J lost 7 bases, and 10 bases lay in between. The CDR3 protein is CASSQELLGEQYF. CDR3 coding DNA: TGCGCCAGCAGCCAAGAGCTTCTGGGGGAGCAGTACTTC.

This clone was recorded a few times. The J gene is TRBJ2-7, the V gene TRBV29-1; 11 bases are a match to TRBD1. The CDR3 runs to 11 residues. V shed 6 bases and J 5 bases; nucleotides not matched to a gene: 0. Looked up from germline, CDR1 is SQVTM and CDR2 is ANQGSEA. Written as DNA, the CDR3 is TGCAGCGTGGACAGGGGGCACGAGCAGTACTTC. As protein: CSVDRGHEQYF.

The gene calls are TRBV7-3 and TRBJ1-2, with no clear D. In germline, CDR1 is SGHTA, CDR2 FQGTGA. The CDR3 extends over 13 amino acids. V shed 5 bases and J shed 8 bases, with 15 bases lying between them. The CDR3 is CASSDDWGRGYTF. The CDR3 nucleotides read TGTGCCAGCAGCGACGACTGGGGAAGAGGCTACACCTTC.

This clone was picked up a small number of times. The chain recombines TRBV6-5 with TRBJ2-1; 8 bases fit TRBD1. The CDR3 has 15 amino acids. The germline V gene encodes CDR1 MNHEY and CDR2 SVGAGI. Unmatched junction bases numbered 5, after V lost 5 bases and J lost 2 bases. For the CDR3, the DNA is TGTGCCAGCAGTGTATCAGGGGGCGCCTACAATGAGCAGTTCTTC. It translates to CASSVSGGAYNEQFF.

The chain is built from TRBV9 and TRBJ1-2; maybe TRBD1 (5 bases). Germline CDR1 is SGDLS and CDR2 is YYNGEE. Trimming stripped 3 bases from V and 3 bases from J, with 9 bases between. The CDR3 is made up of 13 amino acids. CDR3 region: CASSDAGDYGYTF. As DNA, the CDR3 is TGTGCCAGCAGCGACGCGGGGGACTATGGCTACACCTTC.

This chain links TRBV5-6 with TRBJ1-2; D unresolved. V was trimmed by 0 bases and J by 6 bases, leaving 6 bases between them. The germline V gene has CDR1 SGHDT and CDR2 YYEEEE. The CDR3 totals 12 residues. The CDR3 is CASSLETDGYTF. The CDR3 nucleotides read TGTGCCAGCAGCTTGGAGACGGATGGCTACACCTTC.

This chain joins TRBV9 and TRBJ2-7, with D possibly being TRBD1 (6 bases). This CDR3 comprises 14 residues. Germline loops: CDR1 SGDLS, CDR2 YYNGEE. The ends were cut back, 0 bases at V and 7 bases at J, with 14 bases in the middle. CDR3 region: CASSVGTATWEQYF. CDR3 coding DNA: TGTGCCAGCAGCGTAGGGACAGCTACCTGGGAGCAGTACTTC. The whole variable domain, remainder taken from reference TRBV9 and TRBJ2-7, is DSGVTQTPKHLITATGQRVTLRCSPRSGDLSVYWYQQSLDQGLQFLIQYYNGEERAKGNILERFSAQQFPDLHSELNLSSLELGDSALYFCASSVGTATWEQYFGPGTRLTVT.

The genes are TRBV5-6 and TRBJ2-7; no reliable D call. The CDR3 length is 11 residues. Trimming shortened V by 3 bases and J by 2 bases, and 3 bases separated the two germline ends. Germline lookup yields CDR1 SGHDT and CDR2 YYEEEE. CDR3 bases: TGTGCCAGCAGCTCCGCCTACGAGCAGTACTTC. Translation: CASSSAYEQYF.

The rearrangement joins TRBV7-2 to TRBJ1-2; 7 bases fit TRBD1. After removal of 1 base from V and 4 bases from J, the junction contained 3 bases not matched to a gene. The CDR3 is made up of 14 amino acids. Germline CDR1 is SGHTA and CDR2 is FQGNSA. DNA for the CDR3: TGTGCCAGCAGCTTAGACCGGGACAGCTATGGCTACACCTTC. Translating it yields CASSLDRDSYGYTF.

J is TRBJ2-1 and V is TRBV15, with D unclear. Germline lookup yields CDR1 LNHNV and CDR2 YYDKDF (reference sequence). The V end was cut by 4 bases, the J end by 5 bases, with 6 bases between. The CDR3 contains 12 residues. Here the CDR3 DNA reads TGTGCCACCAGCAAAGATAACAATGAGCAGTTCTTC. It codes for CATSKDNNEQFF.

The chain is built from TRBV7-9 and TRBJ2-1; 12 bases fit TRBD1. The CDR3 is 15 residues long. Per the germline V gene, CDR1 is SEHNR and CDR2 is FQNEAQ (reference sequence). The junction had 6 bases not matched to a gene; V was cut back by 2 bases and J by 10 bases. Here the CDR3 reads CASSLRDRGPWEQFF. The CDR3 nucleotides read TGTGCCAGCAGCTTAAGGGACAGGGGGCCCTGGGAGCAGTTCTTC.

DNA for the CDR3: TGTGCCTGGAGTGTAACAGGGGGTGAATCACCCCTCCACTTT. Its protein is CAWSVTGGESPLHF. The rearrangement joins TRBV30 to TRBJ1-6; TRBD1 matches 8 bases. CDR1 is GTSNPN, CDR2 SVGIG, per germline (reference sequence). The CDR3 is 14 residues long. V shed 0 bases, J shed 10 bases, and the junction held 5 bases outside the gene matches. The full variable domain, its missing parts supplied by reference TRBV30 and TRBJ1-6, is SQTIHQWPATLVQPVGSPLSLECTVEGTSNPNLYWYRQAAGRGLQLLFYSVGIGQISSEVPQNLSASRPQDRQFILSSKKLLLSDSGFYLCAWSVTGGESPLHFGNGTRLTVT.

This clone was picked up a small number of times. This specimen includes other DNA sequences encoding the same CDR3. V is TRBV6-1 and J is TRBJ2-7, with D perhaps being TRBD1 or TRBD2 (6 bases each). Germline CDR1 reads MNHNS; CDR2 reads SASEGT. V lost 6 bases and J 0 bases, leaving 12 bases between the germline ends. This CDR3 is 14 amino acids long. In DNA form, the CDR3 reads TGTGCCAGCAGCCAAAGGGGGGCCTCCTACGAGCAGTACTTC. Translating gives CASSQRGASYEQYF.

This chain links TRBV30 with TRBJ2-5; the match to TRBD2 covers 8 bases. Germline V CDR1 and CDR2: GTSNPN, SVGIG (reference sequence). This CDR3 comprises 13 residues. V lost 5 bases to trimming and J lost 2 bases; unmatched junction nucleotides: 4. For the CDR3, the DNA is TGTGCCTGGGCCACGGGGGGGCAAGAGACCCAGTACTTC. Amino acid sequence: CAWATGGQETQYF.

The CDR3 here is CSVLGGKGNTEAFF. As DNA, the CDR3 is TGCAGCGTTTTAGGGGGAAAGGGGAACACTGAAGCTTTCTTT. The V and J genes are TRBV29-1 and TRBJ1-1; possibly TRBD1 for D (6 bases). This CDR3 contains 14 residues. The ends were cut back, 5 bases at V and 1 base at J, with 14 bases in the middle. CDR1 is SQVTM and CDR2 is ANQGSEA in the germline V gene. Full variable domain (remainder filled in from reference TRBV29-1 and TRBJ1-1): SAVISQKPSRDICQRGTSLTIQCQVDSQVTMMFWYRQQPGQSLTLIATANQGSEATYESGFVIDKFPISRPNLTFSTLTVSNMSPEDSSIYLCSVLGGKGNTEAFFGQGTRLTVV.

This clone is a singleton in its sample. The chain links TRBV19 to TRBJ1-5; 7 bases are a match to TRBD1. Trimming removed 6 bases from V and 3 bases from J; junction bases left unmatched: 11. CDR3 length: 16 residues. Germline assignment: CDR1 LNHDA and CDR2 SQIVND (reference sequence). This chain's CDR3 is CASRSGQEEANQPQHF. CDR3 nucleotide sequence: TGTGCCAGTAGAAGCGGACAGGAGGAAGCCAATCAGCCCCAGCATTTT.

In its sample, this clone was seen a few times. This chain links TRBV10-3 with TRBJ1-2, with TRBD1 matching over 10 bases. This CDR3 has 14 amino acids. J gave up 4 bases and V 6 bases, and 5 bases lay outside the gene matches. Germline V CDR1 and CDR2: ENHRY, SYGVKD. The CDR3 DNA reads as TGTGCCATCAGCGCGACAGGGGGCGTCTATGGCTACACCTTC. Translated: CAISATGGVYGYTF.